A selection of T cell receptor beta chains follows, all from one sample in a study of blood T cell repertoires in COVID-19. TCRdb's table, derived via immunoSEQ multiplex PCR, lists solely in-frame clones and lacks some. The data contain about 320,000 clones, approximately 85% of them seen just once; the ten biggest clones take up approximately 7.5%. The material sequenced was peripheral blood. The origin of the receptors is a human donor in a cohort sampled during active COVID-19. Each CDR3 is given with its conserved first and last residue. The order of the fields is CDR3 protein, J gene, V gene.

CDR3 protein: CASSEGQSNQPQHF
J gene: TRBJ1-5
V gene: TRBV2

CDR3 protein: CASSAPGVAYEQYF
J gene: TRBJ2-7
V gene: TRBV7-6

CDR3 protein: CASSRDSLSGYTF
J gene: TRBJ1-2
V gene: TRBV9

CDR3 protein: CASSLGRHQPQHF
J gene: TRBJ1-5
V gene: TRBV12-3/TRBV12-4

CDR3 protein: CASSADSKQPQHF
J gene: TRBJ1-5
V gene: TRBV18

CDR3 protein: CASSPRARGSSYNSPLHF
J gene: TRBJ1-6
V gene: TRBV7-2

CDR3 protein: CASSIGGGINQPQHF
J gene: TRBJ1-5
V gene: TRBV19

CDR3 protein: CASSSRGSYNSPLHF
J gene: TRBJ1-6
V gene: TRBV6-5

CDR3 protein: CASRWAGDEGSVAFF
J gene: TRBJ1-1
V gene: TRBV4-1

CDR3 protein: CATSDPSGGATNEKLFF
J gene: TRBJ1-4
V gene: TRBV24-1

CDR3 protein: CASSFIRNTEAFF
J gene: TRBJ1-1
V gene: TRBV12-3/TRBV12-4

CDR3 protein: CASSLGGQPTDYGYTF
J gene: TRBJ1-2
V gene: TRBV5-1

CDR3 protein: CAIGSGQGASTGELFF
J gene: TRBJ2-2
V gene: TRBV10-3

CDR3 protein: CASSEGLAGDQFF
J gene: TRBJ2-1
V gene: TRBV7-2

CDR3 protein: CASSYSIGQGTYEQYF
J gene: TRBJ2-7
V gene: TRBV6-5

CDR3 protein: CASSESRGSGQPQHF
J gene: TRBJ1-5
V gene: TRBV6-1

CDR3 protein: CASSDLYRDSKNIQYF
J gene: TRBJ2-4
V gene: TRBV27

CDR3 protein: CASRRADYSNQPQHF
J gene: TRBJ1-5
V gene: TRBV2

CDR3 protein: CATSDPEGDRDYEQYF
J gene: TRBJ2-7
V gene: TRBV24-1

CDR3 protein: CASSLGGDRTKGEKLFF
J gene: TRBJ1-4
V gene: TRBV5-4

CDR3 protein: CASSFGRGGYNEQFF
J gene: TRBJ2-1
V gene: TRBV7-2

CDR3 protein: CASSVAAGNYNEQFF
J gene: TRBJ2-1
V gene: TRBV9